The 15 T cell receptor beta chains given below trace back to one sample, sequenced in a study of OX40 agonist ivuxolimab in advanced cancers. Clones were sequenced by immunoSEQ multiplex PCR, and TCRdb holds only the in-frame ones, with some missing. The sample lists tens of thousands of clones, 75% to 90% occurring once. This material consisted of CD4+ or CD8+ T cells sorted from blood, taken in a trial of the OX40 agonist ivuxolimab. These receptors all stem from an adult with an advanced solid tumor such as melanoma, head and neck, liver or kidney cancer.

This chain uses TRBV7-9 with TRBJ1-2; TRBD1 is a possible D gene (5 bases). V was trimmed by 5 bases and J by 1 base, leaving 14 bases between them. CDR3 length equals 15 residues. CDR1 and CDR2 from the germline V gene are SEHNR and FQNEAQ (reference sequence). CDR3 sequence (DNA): TGTGCCAGCAGCCAAAGCTACGACAGTAACTATGGCTACACCTTC. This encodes CASSQSYDSNYGYTF.

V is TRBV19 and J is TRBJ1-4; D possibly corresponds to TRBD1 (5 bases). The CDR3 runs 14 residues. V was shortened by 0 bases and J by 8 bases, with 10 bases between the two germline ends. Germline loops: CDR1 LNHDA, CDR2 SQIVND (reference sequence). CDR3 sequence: CASSIESTDEKLFF. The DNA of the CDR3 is TGTGCCAGTAGTATAGAATCGACAGACGAAAAACTGTTTTTT.

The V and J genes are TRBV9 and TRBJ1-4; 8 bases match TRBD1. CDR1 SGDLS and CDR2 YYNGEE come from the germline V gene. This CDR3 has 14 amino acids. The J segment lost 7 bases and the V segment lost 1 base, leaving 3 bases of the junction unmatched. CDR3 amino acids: CASSVTGGTEKLFF. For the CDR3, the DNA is TGTGCCAGCAGCGTAACAGGGGGAACTGAAAAACTGTTTTTT.

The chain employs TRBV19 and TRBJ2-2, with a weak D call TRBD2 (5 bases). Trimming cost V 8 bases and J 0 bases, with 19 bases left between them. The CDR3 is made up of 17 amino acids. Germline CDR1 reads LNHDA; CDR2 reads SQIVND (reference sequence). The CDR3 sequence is CASSRGPERSNTGELFF. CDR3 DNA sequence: TGTGCCAGTTCGCGCGGGCCGGAACGTTCGAACACCGGGGAGCTGTTTTTT.

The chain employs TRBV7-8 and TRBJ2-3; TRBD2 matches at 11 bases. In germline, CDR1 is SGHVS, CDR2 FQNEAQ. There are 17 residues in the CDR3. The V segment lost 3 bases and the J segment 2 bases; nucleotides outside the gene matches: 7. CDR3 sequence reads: CASSFTGLADYTDTQYF. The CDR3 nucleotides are TGTGCCAGCAGCTTCACGGGACTAGCGGATTACACAGATACGCAGTATTTT.

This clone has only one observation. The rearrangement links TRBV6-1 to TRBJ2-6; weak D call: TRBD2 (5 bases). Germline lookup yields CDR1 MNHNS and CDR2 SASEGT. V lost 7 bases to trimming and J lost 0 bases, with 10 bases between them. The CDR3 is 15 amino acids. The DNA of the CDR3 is TGTGCCAGCACCAAACGGGGCTCTGGGGCCAACGTCCTGACTTTC. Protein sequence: CASTKRGSGANVLTF.

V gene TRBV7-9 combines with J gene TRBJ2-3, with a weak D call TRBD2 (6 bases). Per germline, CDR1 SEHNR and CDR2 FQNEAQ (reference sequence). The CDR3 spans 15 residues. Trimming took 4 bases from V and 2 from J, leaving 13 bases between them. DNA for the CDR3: TGTGCCAGCAGCTCGTTGACTAGAATCACAGATACGCAGTATTTT. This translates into CASSSLTRITDTQYF. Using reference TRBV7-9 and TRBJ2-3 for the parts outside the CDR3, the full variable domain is DTGVSQNPRHKITKRGQNVTFRCDPISEHNRLYWYRQTLGQGPEFLTYFQNEAQLEKSRLLSDRFSAERPKGSFSTLEIQRTEQGDSAMYLCASSSLTRITDTQYFGPGTRLTVL.

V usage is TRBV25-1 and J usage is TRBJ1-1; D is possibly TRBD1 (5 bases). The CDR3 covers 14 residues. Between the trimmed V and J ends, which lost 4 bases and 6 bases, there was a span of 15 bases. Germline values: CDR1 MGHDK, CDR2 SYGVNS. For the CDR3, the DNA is TGTGCCAGCAGTGTTGGACAATGGGAATCTGAAGCTTTCTTT. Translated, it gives CASSVGQWESEAFF. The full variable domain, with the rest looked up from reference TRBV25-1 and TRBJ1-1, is EADIYQTPRYLVIGTGKKITLECSQTMGHDKMYWYQQDPGMELHLIHYSYGVNSTEKGDLSSESTVSRIRTEHFPLTLESARPSHTSQYLCASSVGQWESEAFFGQGTRLTVV.

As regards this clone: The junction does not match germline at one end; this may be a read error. The CDR3, as DNA: TGTGCCAGCAGTTCGGATTTTGGGGACCCACGCTCCTTC. Translation: CASSSDFGDPRSF. The chain couples TRBV27 to TRBJ1-2, with D tentatively TRBD1 (5 bases). The length of the CDR3 is 13 residues. The V gene's germline CDR1 is MNHEY and CDR2 SMNVEV (reference sequence).

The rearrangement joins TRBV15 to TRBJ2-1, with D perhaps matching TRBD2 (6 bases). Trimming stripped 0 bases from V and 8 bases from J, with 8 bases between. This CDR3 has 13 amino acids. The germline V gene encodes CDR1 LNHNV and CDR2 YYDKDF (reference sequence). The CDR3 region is CATSRDGGDEQFF. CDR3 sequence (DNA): TGTGCCACCAGCAGAGATGGCGGGGATGAGCAGTTCTTC.

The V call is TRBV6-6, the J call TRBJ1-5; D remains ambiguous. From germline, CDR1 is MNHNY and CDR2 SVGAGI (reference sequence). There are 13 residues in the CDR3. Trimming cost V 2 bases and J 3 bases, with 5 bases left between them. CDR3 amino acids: CASSYLVNQPQHF. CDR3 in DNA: TGTGCCAGCAGTTACCTCGTCAATCAGCCCCAGCATTTT.

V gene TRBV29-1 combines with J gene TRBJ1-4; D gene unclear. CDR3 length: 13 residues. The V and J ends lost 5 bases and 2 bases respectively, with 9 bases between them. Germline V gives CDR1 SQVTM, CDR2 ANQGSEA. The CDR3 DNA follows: TGCAGCGTTAGCAGGAATACTAATGAAAAACTGTTTTTT. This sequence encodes CSVSRNTNEKLFF.

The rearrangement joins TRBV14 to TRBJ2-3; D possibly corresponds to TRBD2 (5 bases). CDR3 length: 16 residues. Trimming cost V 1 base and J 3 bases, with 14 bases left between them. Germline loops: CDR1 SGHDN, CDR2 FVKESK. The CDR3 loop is CASSQGPGFGTDTQYF. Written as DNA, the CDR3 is TGTGCCAGCAGCCAAGGCCCGGGGTTCGGGACAGATACGCAGTATTTT.

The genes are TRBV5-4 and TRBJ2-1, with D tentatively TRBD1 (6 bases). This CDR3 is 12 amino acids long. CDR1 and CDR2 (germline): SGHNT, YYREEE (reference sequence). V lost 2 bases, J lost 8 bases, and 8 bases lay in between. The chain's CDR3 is CASSFKGDEQFF. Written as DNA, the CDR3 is TGTGCCAGCAGCTTTAAGGGGGATGAGCAGTTCTTC. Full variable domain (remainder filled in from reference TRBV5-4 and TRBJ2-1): ETGVTQSPTHLIKTRGQQVTLRCSSQSGHNTVSWYQQALGQGPQFIFQYYREEENGRGNFPPRFSGLQFPNYSSELNVNALELDDSALYLCASSFKGDEQFFGPGTRLTVL.

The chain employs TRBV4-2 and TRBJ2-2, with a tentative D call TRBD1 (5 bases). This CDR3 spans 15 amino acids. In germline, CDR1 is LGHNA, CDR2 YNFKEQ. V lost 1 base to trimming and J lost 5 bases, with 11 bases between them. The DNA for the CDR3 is TGTGCCAGCAGCCAAGTTATGAAGGGGACCGGGGAGCTGTTTTTT. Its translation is CASSQVMKGTGELFF.